This T cell receptor (beta chain) appears in the sequencing data of a study of blood T cell repertoires in COVID-19 (dated by TCRdb to between 2020 and 2021). Some background on the complete study: Collaborator samples came from the United States, Italy and Spain and covered acute and convalescent phases of COVID-19. The prospective study material was composed of cDNA or gDNA derived from T cells, B-cell-depleted T cells, or PBMCs. The dataset comprised deeply sampled blood TCRbeta repertoires from subjects exposed to, actively infected with, or recovered from COVID-19. The repertoires were released in a freely available public database intended as a resource for research on the immune response to SARS-CoV-2. The samples were drawn from two sources: the first 160 participants of the ongoing ImmuneRACE study, and some 1,300 subjects contributed by 6 global collaborators. A de-identified subject ID, COVID-19 status, age in years and sex were almost always included in the sample metadata. HLA class I and class II types, where available, came from metadata supplied by the sample provider rather than from assay-based typing. What the work shows at the level of the full study, not this receptor alone: The quantity of clinical and demographic metadata differed by source and by participant and was supplied without curation.

Participants in the prospective study were enrolled through a virtual design, were aged about 18 to 89 years, and lived in 24 United States geographic areas. Cohort assignment in the prospective study relied on participant-reported clinical history from a screening survey and a study questionnaire. Each participant in the prospective study had whole blood, serum and a nasopharyngeal or oropharyngeal swab collected by mobile phlebotomists. Prospective study participants could optionally give additional blood draws and questionnaires over an approximately 2-month period. Prospective study blood samples were shipped either frozen or at room temperature before DNA extraction. With regard to this clone: Its antigen has not been determined. It has no much larger one-base neighbor in the sample; base qualities were not kept.

TCRbeta CDR3 regions were amplified from genomic DNA using the immunoSEQ Assay, a bias-controlled multiplex PCR. Per the source publication's procedure: The number of nucleated cells in each sample was estimated by amplification of reference gene primers within the assay. Sequence reads were collapsed and filtered to measure the absolute abundance of every unique TCRbeta CDR3 rearrangement. Productive Simpson clonality was computed per sample as the square root of Simpson's diversity index over productive rearrangements. TCRdb took over this immuneACCESS table, retaining in-frame rearrangements with V and J assigned. Such tables are incomplete; in checked studies, under half of the missing clones stem from an unresolved V gene, and the remainder is unexplained. That table gives V, J and clone size, and the DNA gave D and trimming. Recorded for this sample are about 180,000 clones; 89% of them occurred a single time. The top ten hold 2% to 2.5% of the sample.

Clipping removes 7 bases from V and 1 base from J, with 5 as the unmatched junction base count. The CDR3 contains 14 residues, cysteine and phenylalanine counted. The kept DNA is CDR3 alone, 42 bases in frame from the first base. CDR1 and CDR2 are drawn from the germline V gene: SNHLY, FYNNEI. The clonotype was recovered from a woman between 40 and 55 years old with acute COVID-19. What was sequenced was PBMCs or T cells enriched from blood (not recorded which). The chain joins TRBV2 to TRBJ1-1, with 8 bases aligning to TRBD1. The CDR3 protein sequence reads: CASKLTGANTEAFF. The DNA sequence is as follows: TGTGCCAGCAAATTGACAGGGGCGAACACTGAAGCTTTCTTT.